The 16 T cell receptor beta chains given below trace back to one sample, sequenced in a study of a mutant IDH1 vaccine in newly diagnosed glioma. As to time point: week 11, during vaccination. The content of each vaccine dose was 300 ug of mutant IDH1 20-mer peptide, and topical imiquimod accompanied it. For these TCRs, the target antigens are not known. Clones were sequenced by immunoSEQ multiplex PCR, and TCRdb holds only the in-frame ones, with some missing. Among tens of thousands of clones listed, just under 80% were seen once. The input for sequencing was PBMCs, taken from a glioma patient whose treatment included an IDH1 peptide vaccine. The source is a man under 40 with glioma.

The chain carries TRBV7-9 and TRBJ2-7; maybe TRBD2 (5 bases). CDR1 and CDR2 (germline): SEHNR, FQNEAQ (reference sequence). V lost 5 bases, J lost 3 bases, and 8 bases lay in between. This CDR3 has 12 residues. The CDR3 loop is CASSGTSYEQYF. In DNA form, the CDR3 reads TGTGCCAGCAGCGGAACTAGCTACGAGCAGTACTTC.

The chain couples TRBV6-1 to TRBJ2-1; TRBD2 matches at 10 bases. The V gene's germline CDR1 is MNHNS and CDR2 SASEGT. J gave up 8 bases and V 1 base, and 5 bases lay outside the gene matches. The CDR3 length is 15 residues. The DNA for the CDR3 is TGTGCCAGCAGTGAAGGTGGGACTAGCGTGTATGAGCAGTTCTTC. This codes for CASSEGGTSVYEQFF.

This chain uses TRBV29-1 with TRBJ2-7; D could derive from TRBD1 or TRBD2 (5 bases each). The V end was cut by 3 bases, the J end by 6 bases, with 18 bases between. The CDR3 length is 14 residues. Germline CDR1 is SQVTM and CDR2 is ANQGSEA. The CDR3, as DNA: TGCAGCGTTGAGCTGGCCAGGGAGTCAGGCGAGCAGTACTTC. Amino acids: CSVELARESGEQYF.

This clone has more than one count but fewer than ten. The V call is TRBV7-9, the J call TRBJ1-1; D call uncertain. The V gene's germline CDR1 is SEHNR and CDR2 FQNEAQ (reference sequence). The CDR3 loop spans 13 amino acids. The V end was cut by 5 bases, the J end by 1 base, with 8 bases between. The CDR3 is CASSVGENTEAFF. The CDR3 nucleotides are TGTGCCAGCAGCGTCGGAGAGAACACTGAAGCTTTCTTT.

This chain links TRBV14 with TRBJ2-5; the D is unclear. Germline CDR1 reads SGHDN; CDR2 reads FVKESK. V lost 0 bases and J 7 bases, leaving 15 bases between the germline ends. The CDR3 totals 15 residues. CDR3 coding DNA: TGTGCCAGCAGCCAAGATATGCTCCGATTAGGGACCCAGTACTTC. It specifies CASSQDMLRLGTQYF.

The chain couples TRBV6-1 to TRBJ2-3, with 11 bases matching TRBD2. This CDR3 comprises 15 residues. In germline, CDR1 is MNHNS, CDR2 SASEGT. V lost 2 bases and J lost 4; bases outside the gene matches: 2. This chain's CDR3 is CASSELAGGPDTQYF. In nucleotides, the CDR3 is TGTGCCAGCAGTGAATTAGCGGGAGGGCCAGATACGCAGTATTTT.

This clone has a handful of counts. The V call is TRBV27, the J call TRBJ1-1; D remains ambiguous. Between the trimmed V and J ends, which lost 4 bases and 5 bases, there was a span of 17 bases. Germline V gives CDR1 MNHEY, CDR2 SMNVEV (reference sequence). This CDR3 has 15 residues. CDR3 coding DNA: TGTGCCAGCAGTTCTCTCGTCGGGCATGGAACTGAAGCTTTCTTT. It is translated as CASSSLVGHGTEAFF.

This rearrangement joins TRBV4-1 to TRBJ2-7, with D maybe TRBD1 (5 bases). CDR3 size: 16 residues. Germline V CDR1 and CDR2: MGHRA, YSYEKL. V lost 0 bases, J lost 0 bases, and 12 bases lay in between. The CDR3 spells CASSQEATGSSYEQYF. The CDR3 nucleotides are TGCGCCAGCAGCCAAGAGGCTACAGGAAGCTCCTACGAGCAGTACTTC.

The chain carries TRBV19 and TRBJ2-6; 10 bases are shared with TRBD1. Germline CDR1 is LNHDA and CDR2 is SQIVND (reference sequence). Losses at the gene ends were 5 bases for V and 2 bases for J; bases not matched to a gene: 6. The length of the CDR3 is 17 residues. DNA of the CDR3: TGTGCCAGTAGTGGGGACAGGGGAACCGCTGGGGCCAACGTCCTGACTTTC. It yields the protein CASSGDRGTAGANVLTF.

In DNA form, the CDR3 reads TGTGCCAGCAGCTTAGCGCAGGGGCGGGAGACCCAGTACTTC. Translation: CASSLAQGRETQYF. The chain is built from TRBV7-8 and TRBJ2-5; perhaps TRBD1 as D (6 bases). Trimming stripped 0 bases from V and 5 bases from J, with 10 bases between. The germline V gene encodes CDR1 SGHVS and CDR2 FQNEAQ. There are 14 residues in the CDR3.

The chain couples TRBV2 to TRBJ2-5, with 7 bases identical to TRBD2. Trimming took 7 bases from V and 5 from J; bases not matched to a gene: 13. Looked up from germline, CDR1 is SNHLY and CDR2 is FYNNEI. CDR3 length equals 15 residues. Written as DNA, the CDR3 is TGTGCCAGCAACCCCACGGGGGGTCCGGGGGAGACCCAGTACTTC. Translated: CASNPTGGPGETQYF.

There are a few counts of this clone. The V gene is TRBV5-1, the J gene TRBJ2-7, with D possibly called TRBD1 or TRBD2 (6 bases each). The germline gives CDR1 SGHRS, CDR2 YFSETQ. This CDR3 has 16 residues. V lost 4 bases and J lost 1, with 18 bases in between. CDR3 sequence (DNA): TGCGCCAGCAGCCGGGGGCACAGAGAACTATCCTACGAGCAGTACTTC. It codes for CASSRGHRELSYEQYF.

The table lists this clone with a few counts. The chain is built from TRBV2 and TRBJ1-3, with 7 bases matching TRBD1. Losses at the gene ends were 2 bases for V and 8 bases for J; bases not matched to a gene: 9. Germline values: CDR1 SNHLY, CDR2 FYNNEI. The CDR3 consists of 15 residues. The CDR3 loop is CASSETRAGGDTIYF. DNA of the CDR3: TGTGCCAGCAGTGAAACGAGGGCAGGGGGGGACACCATATATTTT.

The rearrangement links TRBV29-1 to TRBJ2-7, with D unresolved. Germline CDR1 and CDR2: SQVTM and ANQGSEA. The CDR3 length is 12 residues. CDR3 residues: CSVQESSYEQYF. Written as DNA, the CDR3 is TGCTCCGTCCAGGAAAGCTCCTACGAGCAGTACTTC.

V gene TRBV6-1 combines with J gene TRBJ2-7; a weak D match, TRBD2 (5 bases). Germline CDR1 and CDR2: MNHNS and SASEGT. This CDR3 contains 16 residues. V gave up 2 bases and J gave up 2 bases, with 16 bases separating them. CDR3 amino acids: CASSENIGDPAYEQYF. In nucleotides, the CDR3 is TGTGCCAGCAGTGAAAATATCGGGGATCCCGCCTACGAGCAGTACTTC.

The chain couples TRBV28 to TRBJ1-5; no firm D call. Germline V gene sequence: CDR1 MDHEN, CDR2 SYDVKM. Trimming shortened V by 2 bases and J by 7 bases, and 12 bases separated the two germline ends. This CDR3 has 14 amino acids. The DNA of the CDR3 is TGTGCCAGCAGTTTAGGTTCGGAAGGGCAGCCCCAGCATTTT. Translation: CASSLGSEGQPQHF.